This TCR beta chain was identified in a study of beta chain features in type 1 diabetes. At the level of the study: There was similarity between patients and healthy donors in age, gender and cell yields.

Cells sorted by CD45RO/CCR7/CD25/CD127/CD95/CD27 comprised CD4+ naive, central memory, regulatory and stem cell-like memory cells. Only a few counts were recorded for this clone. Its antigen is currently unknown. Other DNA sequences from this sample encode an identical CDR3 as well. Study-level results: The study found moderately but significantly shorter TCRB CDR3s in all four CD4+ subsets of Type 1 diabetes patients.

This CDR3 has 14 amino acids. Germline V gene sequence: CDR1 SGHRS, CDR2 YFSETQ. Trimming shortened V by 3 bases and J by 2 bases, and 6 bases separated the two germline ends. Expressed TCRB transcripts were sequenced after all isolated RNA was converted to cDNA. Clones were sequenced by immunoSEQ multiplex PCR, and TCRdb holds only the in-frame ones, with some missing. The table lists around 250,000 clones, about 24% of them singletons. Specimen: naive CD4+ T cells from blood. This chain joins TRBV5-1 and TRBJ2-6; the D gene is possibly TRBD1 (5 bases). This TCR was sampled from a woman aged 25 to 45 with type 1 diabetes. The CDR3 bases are TGCGCCAGCAGCTCGACAGCTGGGGCCAACGTCCTGACTTTC. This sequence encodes CASSSTAGANVLTF.